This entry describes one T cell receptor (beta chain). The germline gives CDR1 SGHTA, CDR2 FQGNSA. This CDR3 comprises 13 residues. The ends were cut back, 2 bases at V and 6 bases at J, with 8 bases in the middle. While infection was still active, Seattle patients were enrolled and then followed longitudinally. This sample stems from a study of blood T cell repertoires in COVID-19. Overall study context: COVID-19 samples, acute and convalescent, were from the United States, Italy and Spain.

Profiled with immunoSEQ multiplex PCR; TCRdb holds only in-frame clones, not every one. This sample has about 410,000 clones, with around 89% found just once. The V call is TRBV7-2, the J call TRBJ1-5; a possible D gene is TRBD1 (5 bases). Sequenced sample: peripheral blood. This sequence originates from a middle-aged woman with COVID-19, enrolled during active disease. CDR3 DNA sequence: TGTGCCAGCAGCTTAAGGGGAGGTCAGCCCCAGCATTTT. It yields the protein CASSLRGGQPQHF.